These 18 T cell receptor beta chains share one sample of origin, sequenced in a study of CD8+CD57+ T cells in acquired aplastic anemia. For CDR3 and TCR beta VDJ profiling, genomic DNA was the template used. MiXCR was run by TCRdb on the reads, yielding one entry per CDR3 protein. Among around 64,000 distinct CDR3 sequences listed, under 55% were seen once. Specimen: sorted CD4+, CD8+, or CD8+CD57+ T cells (not recorded which) from PBMCs. The source is a human donor in good health, serving as a control.

The chain has TRBV7-8 and TRBJ1-5; unclear D gene. The CDR3 has 17 amino acids. V was pared by 1 base and J by 0 bases, with 13 bases between. The germline V gene has CDR1 SGHVS and CDR2 FQNEAQ. CDR3 coding DNA: TGTGCCAGCAGCTTAGGGGCAGACCCCCATAGCAATCAGCCCCAGCATTTT. Translated, it gives CASSLGADPHSNQPQHF.

In the case of this clonotype: A read error is possible here, since a much larger clone lies one base away. The chain joins TRBV6-1 to TRBJ2-1; TRBD2 might be the D (5 bases). Trimming shortened V by 11 bases and J by 6 bases, and 14 bases separated the two germline ends. The CDR3 extends over 12 amino acids. Germline CDR1 is MNHNS and CDR2 is SASEGT. In DNA, the CDR3 is TGTGCCTGCTGTAAGGCGGGCAATGAGCAGTTCTTC. Translated, it gives CACCKAGNEQFF.

The chain recombines TRBV25-1 with TRBJ2-7; D not certain. Per the germline V gene, CDR1 is MGHDK and CDR2 is SYGVNS. Trimming shortened V by 2 bases and J by 3 bases, and 5 bases separated the two germline ends. The CDR3 totals 12 residues. CDR3 loop: CASSELVYEQYF. CDR3 sequence (DNA): TGTGCCAGCAGTGAACTGGTCTACGAGCAGTACTTC.

The V call is TRBV7-7, the J call TRBJ2-5, with a tentative D call TRBD2 (7 bases). V was cut by 8 bases and J by 3 bases, with 13 bases left in between. Germline CDR1 SSHAT, CDR2 FNYEAQ (reference sequence). The CDR3 covers 13 residues. The chain's CDR3 is CASGRGVEETQYF. DNA for the CDR3: TGTGCCAGCGGGAGGGGGGTGGAAGAGACCCAGTACTTC.

This chain links TRBV24-1 with TRBJ2-7, with D maybe TRBD2 (5 bases). CDR3 length: 15 residues. V lost 3 bases to trimming and J lost 2 bases, with 13 bases between them. Per the germline V gene, CDR1 is KGHDR and CDR2 is SFDVKD. CDR3 region: CATSDPTGSPYEQYF. CDR3 DNA: TGTGCCACCAGTGATCCGACGGGGAGCCCCTACGAGCAGTACTTC.

The table lists this clonotype with a count of one. The CDR3 sequence: CASAGTGTYGYTF. For the CDR3, the DNA is TGTGCCAGTGCCGGGACAGGGACATATGGCTACACCTTC. J is TRBJ1-2 and V is TRBV19, with 9 bases matching TRBD1. The germline gives CDR1 LNHDA, CDR2 SQIVND (reference sequence). This CDR3 comprises 13 residues. With V trimmed by 8 bases and J by 5 bases, 6 bases remained unmatched.

The chain is built from TRBV5-1 and TRBJ1-1; 9 nucleotides align to TRBD1. The germline V gene encodes CDR1 SGHRS and CDR2 YFSETQ. Trimming at V came to 5 bases and at J to 4 bases, leaving 6 bases not matched to a gene. CDR3 size: 14 residues. This chain's CDR3 is CASRGDRAGTEAFF. Written as DNA, the CDR3 is TGCGCCAGCAGGGGGGACAGGGCTGGCACTGAAGCTTTCTTT.

This clonotype showed up many times. The gene calls are TRBV9 and TRBJ2-2; D gene unclear. Trimming removed 0 bases at V and 8 bases at J, with 11 bases between. Germline lookup yields CDR1 SGDLS and CDR2 YYNGEE. The CDR3 runs to 14 residues. Here the CDR3 DNA reads TGTGCCAGCAGCGTAGTTCCTGATCTAGGGGAGCTGTTTTTT. Protein: CASSVVPDLGELFF. The variable domain in full, with the rest retrieved from reference TRBV9 and TRBJ2-2, is DSGVTQTPKHLITATGQRVTLRCSPRSGDLSVYWYQQSLDQGLQFLIQYYNGEERAKGNILERFSAQQFPDLHSELNLSSLELGDSALYFCASSVVPDLGELFFGEGSRLTVL.

The CDR3 loop reads CASSPTGASTDTQYF. The CDR3 DNA reads as TGCGCCAGCAGCCCTACAGGGGCTAGCACAGATACGCAGTATTTT. The chain links TRBV10-1 to TRBJ2-3, with 7 positions matching TRBD1. Trimming at V came to 6 bases and at J to 0 bases, leaving 6 bases not matched to a gene. The germline V gene encodes CDR1 WNHNN and CDR2 SYGVQD (reference sequence). CDR3 length equals 15 residues.

The V and J genes are TRBV11-1 and TRBJ2-2; TRBD2 matches 9 bases. The CDR3 contains 16 residues. Germline V gene lookup returns CDR1 SGHAT and CDR2 FQDESV (reference sequence). The V gene end was trimmed by 5 bases and the J gene end by 5 bases; junction bases not matched to a gene: 9. The DNA for the CDR3 is TGTGCCAGCAGCGAGAGCTCTCTAGCGGGAACCGGGGAGCTGTTTTTT. Protein sequence: CASSESSLAGTGELFF.

The chain combines TRBV4-1 with TRBJ1-1, with D hard to call. The CDR3 runs to 15 residues. Trimming left V 0 bases short and J 3 bases short, with 11 bases between. Germline assignment: CDR1 MGHRA and CDR2 YSYEKL. Here the CDR3 DNA reads TGCGCCAGCAGCCAAGAAGTCAGTCGTTACACTGAAGCTTTCTTT. Translated, it gives CASSQEVSRYTEAFF.

V and J are TRBV7-9 and TRBJ2-5, with D maybe TRBD1 (5 bases). Trimming shortened V by 0 bases and J by 4 bases, and 15 bases separated the two germline ends. This CDR3 spans 16 amino acids. Germline values: CDR1 SEHNR, CDR2 FQNEAQ (reference sequence). CDR3 DNA: TGTGCCAGCAGCTTAGCTTTCGCAGGGCCCTCAGAGACCCAGTACTTC. This codes for CASSLAFAGPSETQYF.

The chain has TRBV19 and TRBJ2-6; 8 bases agree with TRBD1. The CDR3 is 15 amino acids. The junction had 4 bases not matched to a gene; V was cut back by 7 bases and J by 2 bases. Germline V gene sequence: CDR1 LNHDA, CDR2 SQIVND (reference sequence). DNA of the CDR3: TGTGCCAGTAATGACAGGGGAGCTGGGGCCAACGTCCTGACTTTC. This encodes CASNDRGAGANVLTF. Full variable domain (rest looked up from reference TRBV19 and TRBJ2-6): DGGITQSPKYLFRKEGQNVTLSCEQNLNHDAMYWYRQDPGQGLRLIYYSQIVNDFQKGDIAEGYSVSREKKESFPLTVTSAQKNPTAFYLCASNDRGAGANVLTFGAGSRLTVL.

The CDR3 loop reads CASSQEAGGYTF. The CDR3 nucleotides read TGCGCCAGCAGCCAAGAGGCGGGAGGCTACACCTTC. The chain employs TRBV4-1 and TRBJ1-2, with D uncertain. The CDR3 is 12 residues long. CDR1 and CDR2 (germline): MGHRA, YSYEKL. Between the trimmed V and J ends, which lost 0 bases and 8 bases, there was a span of 7 bases.

The chain recombines TRBV10-3 with TRBJ1-3, with TRBD1 as a possible D gene (6 bases). The CDR3 contains 15 residues. V was shortened by 3 bases and J by 4 bases, with 13 bases between the two germline ends. Looked up from germline, CDR1 is ENHRY and CDR2 is SYGVKD. The CDR3 protein is CAISDPGAGGNTIYF. CDR3 bases: TGTGCCATCAGTGACCCGGGGGCCGGCGGAAACACCATATATTTT.

The genes are TRBV29-1 and TRBJ2-2; weak D call: TRBD1 (6 bases). The CDR3 consists of 13 residues. The germline V gene has CDR1 SQVTM and CDR2 ANQGSEA. V was trimmed by 3 bases and J by 4 bases, leaving 9 bases between them. CDR3 coding DNA: TGCAGCGTTGATCACAGGGCCACCGGGGAGCTGTTTTTT. It codes for CSVDHRATGELFF.

This clonotype was counted ten times or more. The chain is built from TRBV20-1 and TRBJ2-2; the D is unclear. The CDR3 runs to 12 residues. Germline-derived CDR1 and CDR2 are DFQATT and SNEGSKA (reference sequence). With 4 bases removed from V and 5 bases from J, the gap between germline ends came to 8 bases. CDR3 coding DNA: TGCAGTGCTACCGACTTAACCGGGGAGCTGTTTTTT. It yields the protein CSATDLTGELFF.

The chain carries TRBV5-1 and TRBJ1-2, with D tentatively TRBD1 (6 bases). Germline values: CDR1 SGHRS, CDR2 YFSETQ. The CDR3 totals 15 residues. Between the trimmed V and J ends, which lost 2 bases and 6 bases, there was a span of 17 bases. The CDR3 bases are TGCGCCAGCAGCTTAAATAACAGGGACGTAGATGGCTACACCTTC. Its protein is CASSLNNRDVDGYTF.